This T cell receptor (beta chain) was sequenced during a study of beta chain features in type 1 diabetes. Study-wide results and limits: For Type 1 diabetes patients, all four CD4+ subsets carried TCRB CDR3s that were moderately but significantly shorter.

Regarding this clone: What it recognizes is unknown.

CDR3 length: 13 residues. The germline V gene has CDR1 SGHTS and CDR2 YDEGEE. V was clipped by 1 base and J by 1 base, with 5 bases between them. Sequencing targeted expressed TCRB transcripts, as all isolated RNA had been reverse transcribed. The read count averaged roughly 3.5 million across naive, central memory and regulatory T cell samples. Sequencing was performed with immunoSEQ multiplex PCR; in TCRdb, only in-frame clones are kept and a portion is missing. This sample has nearly 700,000 clones; around an eighth occur once, and the top ten carry approximately 0.021%. The source is a man in his late teens or twenties with type 1 diabetes. The sequencing sample was made of naive CD4+ T cells from blood. The rearrangement links TRBV5-8 to TRBJ1-1; D unclear. The CDR3: CASSLQKNTEAFF. The CDR3 DNA follows: TGTGCCAGCAGCTTGCAGAAGAACACTGAAGCTTTCTTT.